This section outlines one TCR beta chain sequence together with its context. The antigen this receptor binds is unknown. The input lacks base qualities; no much larger clone sits a single base away. These data come from a study of graft-versus-host responses after intestinal transplantation (TCRdb year 2021). Context from the whole study: The transplants that recipients received were multivisceral, liver-intestinal, or isolated intestinal. Graft-versus-host and host-versus-graft alloreactive T cell clones were tracked in the graft, circulation and bone marrow after intestinal transplantation using bulk TCR-beta CDR3 sequencing. Every recipient was given anti-thymocyte globulin induction, then maintenance tacrolimus and steroids for approximately 3 years. A peak of at least 4% donor T cells among recipient peripheral blood mononuclear cells was the definition used for donor T cell macrochimerism. Instead of going to the commercial service, samples from three later patients were sequenced in-house on an Illumina MiSeq and processed with MiXCR. Alloreactive clones were identified by sequencing pre-transplant mixed lymphocyte reaction products and comparing these products with unstimulated pre-transplant donor and recipient T cells. The cohort enrolled roughly 25 intestinal transplant recipients including one retransplant, and a few patients lacking pretransplant specimens were excluded. Summary of the overall study and its limitations: The conclusions were limited by the relatively low number and heterogeneity of the intestinal transplant patients. Early after transplant, declines in HvG clones were associated with peak levels of circulating GvH clones. High GvH to HvG T cell clonal ratios were observed in the allografts of patients with donor T cell macrochimerism. GvH clones were detected in recipient bone marrow, and some of these GvH clones were observed earlier in ileal mucosa or blood, consistent with an intestinal mucosal origin.

Including the terminal cysteine and phenylalanine, the CDR3 comprises 17 residues. The only DNA kept is the CDR3, 51 bases in frame from the first base. CDR1 and CDR2, per the germline V gene, are SGDLS and YYNGEE. Clipping removes 0 bases from V and 5 bases from J, with 10 as the unmatched junction base count. What this sample's time point label stands for: cells obtained before transplantation from donor or recipient. CD3+CD4+ and CD3+CD8+ populations were FACS-sorted from unstimulated pre-transplant donor and recipient cells taken from spleen or lymph nodes. Library method: the immunoSEQ multiplex PCR assay. For most patients, genomic DNA was isolated using the Qiagen DNeasy Blood and Tissue Kit and was shipped frozen to Adaptive Biotechnologies for TCR sequencing. For most patients, genomic DNA was subjected to high-throughput TCR-beta CDR3 sequencing by Adaptive Biotechnologies. Under the source paper's analysis protocol: TCR sequencing data were retrieved from Adaptive's ImmunoSEQ software for some 19 patients, whereas a few other patients were processed with MiXCR and VDJtools. To correct CD4 versus CD8 sorting errors, sequences present in both subsets at a frequency ratio below 5:1 were removed. Because the origin of CDR3 nucleotide sequences shared between donor and recipient could not be assigned, those sequences were removed. Alloreactive clones required at least 2-fold expansion over unstimulated cells and minimum CFSE-low frequency of 0.002% (template counts) or 0.001% (read counts). Clones were considered mappable if detected in sequenced pre-transplant spleen, lymph node, or MLR CFSE-low populations of the donor or recipient. The cumulative frequency of alloreactive clones was calculated as a percentage of all sequences, weighted by copy number. In its TCRdb copy, this immuneACCESS table keeps in-frame sequences only and misses some clones. Where compared with another copy, unresolved V genes explain less than half of these, and the others have no known cause. V and J calls and clone size are given by that table; D and trimming were obtained from the DNA. The sample table lists tens of thousands of clones, roughly nine tenths of them with a count of one. Under 0.55% of the sample goes to the ten largest clones.

The sequence links TRBV9 to TRBJ2-3, and TRBD2 matches 9 of the central bases. The sample was unstimulated CD8+ T cells sorted from spleen or lymph node cells, taken before intestinal transplant. This receptor was obtained from a human donor who received an intestinal transplant. The CDR3 here reads CASSVASGGRPGDTQYF. The DNA sequence is as follows: TGTGCCAGCAGCGTAGCGAGCGGGGGGCGTCCCGGAGATACGCAGTATTTT.